The rows below give T cell receptor beta chains drawn from one sample of a study of blood T cell repertoires in COVID-19. Using immunoSEQ multiplex PCR, the repertoire was profiled, and TCRdb retains in-frame clones only, with some absent. The data show approximately 500,000 clones, with approximately 87% seen just once and approximately 1.8% held by the top ten. The sample comprised PBMCs or T cells enriched from blood (not recorded which). The source of these receptors is a woman between 35 and 50 years old who had recovered from COVID-19. CDR3s include the opening cysteine and the closing phenylalanine or tryptophan. The D gene is left open where the match is weak.

TRBV3-1/TRBV3-2	NA	TRBJ2-2	TGTGCCAGCAGCCAAGGATCCAGAATCGGGGAGCTGTTTTTT	CASSQGSRIGELFF
TRBV3-1/TRBV3-2	TRBD1	TRBJ2-5	TGTGCCAGCAGCCAAGGGGGACAGGATAACAGGGAGACCCAGTACTTC	CASSQGGQDNRETQYF
TRBV3-1/TRBV3-2	TRBD1	TRBJ2-1	TGTGCCAGCAGCCAAGTCCAGCCCTCCGGGGACTCAGACAGGGGTGAGCAGTTCTTC	CASSQVQPSGDSDRGEQFF
TRBV20-1	NA	TRBJ1-2	TGCAGTGCTCGGACAGTCTATGGCTACACCTTC	CSARTVYGYTF
TRBV12-3/TRBV12-4	NA	TRBJ2-7	TGTGCCAGCAGCCTCGTGGGGAGGGAGCAGTACTTC	CASSLVGREQYF
TRBV7-2	NA	TRBJ2-2	TGTGCCAGCAGCTTAAGGAGCGGCGGGGAGCTGTTTTTT	CASSLRSGGELFF
TRBV6-6	TRBD1	TRBJ1-1	TGTGCCAGCAGAAGAAGACAGGGGGCCACTGAAGCTTTCTTT	CASRRRQGATEAFF
TRBV4-3	TRBD2	TRBJ2-3	TGCGCCAGCAGCCAAGATGGGATAGCGGGAGATACGCAGTATTTT	CASSQDGIAGDTQYF
TRBV19	TRBD1	TRBJ2-3	TGTGCCAGTAGTATAGCAGGGGGATTAGGGGATACGCAGTATTTT	CASSIAGGLGDTQYF
TRBV4-3	TRBD1	TRBJ1-4	TGCGCCAGCAGCCAACCCGGGACAGGGAATGAAAAACTGTTTTTT	CASSQPGTGNEKLFF
TRBV7-2	NA	TRBJ2-3	TGTGCCAGCAGCTTTGCAGCAGGGTCATTTCCTAGCACAGATACGCAGTATTTT	CASSFAAGSFPSTDTQYF
TRBV19	NA	TRBJ1-5	TGTGCCAGTAGTGCAATCGACGGGGGTTACCAGATGCCCCAGCATTTT	CASSAIDGGYQMPQHF